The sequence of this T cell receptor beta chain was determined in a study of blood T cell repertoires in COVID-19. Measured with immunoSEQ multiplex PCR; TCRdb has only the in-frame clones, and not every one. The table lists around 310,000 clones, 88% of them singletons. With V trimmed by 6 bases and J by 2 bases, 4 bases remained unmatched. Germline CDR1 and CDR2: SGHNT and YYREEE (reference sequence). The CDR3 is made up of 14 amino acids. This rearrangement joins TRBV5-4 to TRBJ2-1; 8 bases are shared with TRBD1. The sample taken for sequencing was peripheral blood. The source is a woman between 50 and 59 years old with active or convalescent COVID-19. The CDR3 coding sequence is TGTGCCAGCATCGGACAGGGAGCCTACAATGAGCAGTTCTTC. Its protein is CASIGQGAYNEQFF. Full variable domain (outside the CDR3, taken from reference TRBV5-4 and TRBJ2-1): ETGVTQSPTHLIKTRGQQVTLRCSSQSGHNTVSWYQQALGQGPQFIFQYYREEENGRGNFPPRFSGLQFPNYSSELNVNALELDDSALYLCASIGQGAYNEQFFGPGTRLTVL.